This T cell receptor beta chain was identified in a study of OX40 agonist ivuxolimab in advanced cancers. Across the whole study: Anti-PD-1, anti-PD-L1 or anti-CTLA-4 therapy given earlier was allowed, and around 40% had some.

Profiled with immunoSEQ multiplex PCR; TCRdb holds only in-frame clones, not every one. The data hold about 100,000 clones, with 91% observed a single time. CDR1 is SGHRS and CDR2 is YFSETQ in the germline V gene. This CDR3 comprises 14 residues. Unmatched junction bases numbered 7, after V lost 7 bases and J lost 5 bases. The sequence was obtained from an adult with an advanced solid tumor such as melanoma, head and neck, liver or kidney cancer. Sample: CD4+ or CD8+ T cells sorted from blood, taken in a trial of the OX40 agonist ivuxolimab. This chain links TRBV5-1 with TRBJ1-4, with 8 positions matching TRBD1. The CDR3 DNA reads as TGCGCCAGCTCGACCGGGACAGGCAATGAAAAACTGTTTTTT. This sequence encodes CASSTGTGNEKLFF.